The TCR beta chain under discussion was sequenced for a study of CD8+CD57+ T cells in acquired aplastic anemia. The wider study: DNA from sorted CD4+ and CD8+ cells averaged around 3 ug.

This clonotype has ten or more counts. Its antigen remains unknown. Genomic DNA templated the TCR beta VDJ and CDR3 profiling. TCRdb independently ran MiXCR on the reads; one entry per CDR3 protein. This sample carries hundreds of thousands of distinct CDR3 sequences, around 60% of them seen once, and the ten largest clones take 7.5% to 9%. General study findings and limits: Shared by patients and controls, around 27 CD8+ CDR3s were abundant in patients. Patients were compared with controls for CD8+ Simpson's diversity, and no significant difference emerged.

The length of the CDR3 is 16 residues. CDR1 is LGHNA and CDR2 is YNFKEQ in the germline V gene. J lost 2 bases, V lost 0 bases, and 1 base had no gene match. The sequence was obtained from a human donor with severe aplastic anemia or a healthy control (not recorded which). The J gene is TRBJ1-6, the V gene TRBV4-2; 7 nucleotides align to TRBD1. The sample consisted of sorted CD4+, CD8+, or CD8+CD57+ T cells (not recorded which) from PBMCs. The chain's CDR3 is CASSQDDRAYNSPLHF. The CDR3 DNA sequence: TGTGCCAGCAGCCAAGATGACAGGGCCTATAATTCACCCCTCCACTTT.